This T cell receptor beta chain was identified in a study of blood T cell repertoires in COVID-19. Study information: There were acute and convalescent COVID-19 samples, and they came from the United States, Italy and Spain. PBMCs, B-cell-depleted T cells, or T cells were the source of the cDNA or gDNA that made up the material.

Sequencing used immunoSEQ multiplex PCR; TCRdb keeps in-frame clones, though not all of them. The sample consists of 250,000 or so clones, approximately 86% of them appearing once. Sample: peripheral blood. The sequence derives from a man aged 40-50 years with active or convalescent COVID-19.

CDR3 nucleotide sequence: TGCGCCAGCAGATCTATATTAACAGGGGCTTCGACTGAAGCTTTCTTT. Amino acids: CASRSILTGASTEAFF. The rearrangement joins TRBV5-1 to TRBJ1-1; TRBD1 agrees at 7 bases. Germline V gives CDR1 SGHRS, CDR2 YFSETQ. The CDR3 contains 16 residues. V lost 5 bases and J lost 5; bases outside the gene matches: 15.